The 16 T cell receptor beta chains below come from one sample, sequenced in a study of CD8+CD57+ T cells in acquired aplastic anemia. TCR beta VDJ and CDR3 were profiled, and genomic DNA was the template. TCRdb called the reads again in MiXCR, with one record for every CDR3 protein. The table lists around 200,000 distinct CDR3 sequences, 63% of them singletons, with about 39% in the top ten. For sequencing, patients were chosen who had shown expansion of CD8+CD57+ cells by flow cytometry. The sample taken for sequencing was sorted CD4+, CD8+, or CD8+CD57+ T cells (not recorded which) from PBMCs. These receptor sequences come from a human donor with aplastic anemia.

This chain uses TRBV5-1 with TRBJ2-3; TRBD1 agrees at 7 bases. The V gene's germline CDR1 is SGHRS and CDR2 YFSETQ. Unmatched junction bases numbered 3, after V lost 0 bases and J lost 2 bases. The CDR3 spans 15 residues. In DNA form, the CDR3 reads TGCGCCAGCAGCTTGGGACAGGGAACCACAGATACGCAGTATTTT. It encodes CASSLGQGTTDTQYF.

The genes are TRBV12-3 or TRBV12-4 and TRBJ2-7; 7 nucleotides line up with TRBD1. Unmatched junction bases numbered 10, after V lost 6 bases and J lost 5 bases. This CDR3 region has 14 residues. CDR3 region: CASSRQGGSDEQYF. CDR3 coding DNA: TGTGCCAGCAGCCGGCAAGGGGGCAGTGACGAGCAGTACTTC.

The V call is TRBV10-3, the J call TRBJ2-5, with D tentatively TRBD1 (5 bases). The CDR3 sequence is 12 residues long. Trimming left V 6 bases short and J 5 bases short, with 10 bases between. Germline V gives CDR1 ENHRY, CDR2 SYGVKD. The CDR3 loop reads CAIRGRDETQYF. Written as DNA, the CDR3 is TGTGCCATCAGGGGGCGCGATGAGACCCAGTACTTC.

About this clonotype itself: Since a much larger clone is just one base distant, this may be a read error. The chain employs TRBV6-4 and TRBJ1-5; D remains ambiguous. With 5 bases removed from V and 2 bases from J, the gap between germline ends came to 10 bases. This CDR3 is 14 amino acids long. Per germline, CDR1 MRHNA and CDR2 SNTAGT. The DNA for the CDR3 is TGTGCCAGCAGTTTAACAGCGGGCAATCAGCCCCAGCATTTT. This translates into CASSLTAGNQPQHF.

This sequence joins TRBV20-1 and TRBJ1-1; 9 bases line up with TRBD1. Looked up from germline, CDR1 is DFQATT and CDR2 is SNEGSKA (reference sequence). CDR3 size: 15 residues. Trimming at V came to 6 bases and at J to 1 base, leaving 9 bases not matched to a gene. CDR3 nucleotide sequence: TGCAGTGCCAACAACCCGGGACAGGGGAACACTGAAGCTTTCTTT. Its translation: CSANNPGQGNTEAFF.

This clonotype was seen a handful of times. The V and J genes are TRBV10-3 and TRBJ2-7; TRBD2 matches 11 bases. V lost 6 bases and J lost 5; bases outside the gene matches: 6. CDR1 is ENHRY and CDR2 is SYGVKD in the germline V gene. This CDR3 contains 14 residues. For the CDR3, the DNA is TGTGCCATCAGAGAGATAGCGGGAGGGGACGAGCAGTACTTC. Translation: CAIREIAGGDEQYF.

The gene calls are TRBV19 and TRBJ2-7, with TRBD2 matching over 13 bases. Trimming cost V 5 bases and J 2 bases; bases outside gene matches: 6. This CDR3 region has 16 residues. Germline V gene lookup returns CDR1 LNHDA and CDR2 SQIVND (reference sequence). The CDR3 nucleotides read TGTGCCAGTAGTTCCCGGACTAGCGGGAGAGCCTACGAGCAGTACTTC. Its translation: CASSSRTSGRAYEQYF.

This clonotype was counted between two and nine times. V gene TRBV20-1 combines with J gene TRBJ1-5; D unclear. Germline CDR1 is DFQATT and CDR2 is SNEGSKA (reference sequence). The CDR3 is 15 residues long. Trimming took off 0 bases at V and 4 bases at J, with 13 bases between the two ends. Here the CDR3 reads CSARDSDTRNQPQHF. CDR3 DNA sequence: TGCAGTGCTAGAGACAGTGACACAAGGAATCAGCCCCAGCATTTT.

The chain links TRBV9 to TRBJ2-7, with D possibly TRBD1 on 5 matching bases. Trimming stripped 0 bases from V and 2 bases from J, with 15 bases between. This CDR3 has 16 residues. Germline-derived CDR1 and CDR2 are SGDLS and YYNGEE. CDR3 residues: CASSVGPDTSPYEQYF. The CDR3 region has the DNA TGTGCCAGCAGCGTAGGTCCGGACACCTCGCCCTACGAGCAGTACTTC.

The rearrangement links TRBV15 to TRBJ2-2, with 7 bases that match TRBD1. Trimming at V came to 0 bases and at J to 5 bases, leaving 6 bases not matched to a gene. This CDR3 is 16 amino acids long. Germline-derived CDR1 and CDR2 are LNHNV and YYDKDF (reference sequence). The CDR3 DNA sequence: TGTGCCACCAGCAGAGAAGGGACAGAGGTTACCGGGGAGCTGTTTTTT. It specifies CATSREGTEVTGELFF.

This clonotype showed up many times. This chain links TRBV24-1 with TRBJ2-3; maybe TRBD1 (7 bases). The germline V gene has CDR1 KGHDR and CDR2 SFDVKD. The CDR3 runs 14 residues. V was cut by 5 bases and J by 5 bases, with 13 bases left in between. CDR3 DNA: TGTGCCACCAGTGCGGAGGGGGCGGGAGATACGCAGTATTTT. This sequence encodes CATSAEGAGDTQYF.

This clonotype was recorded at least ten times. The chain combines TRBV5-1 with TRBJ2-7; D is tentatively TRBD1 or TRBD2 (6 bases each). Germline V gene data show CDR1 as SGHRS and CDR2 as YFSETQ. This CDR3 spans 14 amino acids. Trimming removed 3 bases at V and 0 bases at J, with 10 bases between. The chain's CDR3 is CASSSPGASYEQYF. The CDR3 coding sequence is TGCGCCAGCAGCTCCCCGGGGGCCTCCTACGAGCAGTACTTC.

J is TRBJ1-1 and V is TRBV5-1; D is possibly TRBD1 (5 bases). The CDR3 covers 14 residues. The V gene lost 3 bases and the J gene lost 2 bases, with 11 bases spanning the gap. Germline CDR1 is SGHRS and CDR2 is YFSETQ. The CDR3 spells CASSWGGDNTEAFF. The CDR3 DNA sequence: TGCGCCAGCAGCTGGGGAGGGGATAACACTGAAGCTTTCTTT.

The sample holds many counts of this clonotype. CDR3 DNA sequence: TGCGCCAGCAGCTTGGGTTTGGGTGGGGCAAGGACAGATACGCAGTATTTT. Translated, it gives CASSLGLGGARTDTQYF. This rearrangement joins TRBV5-1 to TRBJ2-3; a weak D match, TRBD1 (5 bases). Germline values: CDR1 SGHRS, CDR2 YFSETQ. V was pared by 0 bases and J by 3 bases, with 17 bases between. This CDR3 has 17 amino acids.

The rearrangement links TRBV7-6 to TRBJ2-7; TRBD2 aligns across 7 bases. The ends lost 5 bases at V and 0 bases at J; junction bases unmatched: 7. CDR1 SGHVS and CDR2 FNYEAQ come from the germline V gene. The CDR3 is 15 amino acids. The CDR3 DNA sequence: TGTGCCAGCAGCGGGGCTAGCGGTTCCTCCTACGAGCAGTACTTC. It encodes CASSGASGSSYEQYF. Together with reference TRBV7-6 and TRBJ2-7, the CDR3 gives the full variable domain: GAGVSQSPRYKVTKRGQDVALRCDPISGHVSLYWYRQALGQGPEFLTYFNYEAQQDKSGLPNDRFSAERPEGSISTLTIQRTEQRDSAMYRCASSGASGSSYEQYFGPGTRLTVT.

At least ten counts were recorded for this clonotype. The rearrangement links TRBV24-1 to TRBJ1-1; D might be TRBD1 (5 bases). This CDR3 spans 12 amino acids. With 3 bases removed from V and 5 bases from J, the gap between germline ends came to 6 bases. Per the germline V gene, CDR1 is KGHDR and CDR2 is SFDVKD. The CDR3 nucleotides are TGTGCCACCAGTGATAAGGGGACTGAAGCTTTCTTT. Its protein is CATSDKGTEAFF.